This T cell receptor beta chain emerged from a study of OX40 agonist ivuxolimab in advanced cancers. Whole-study context: Checkpoint inhibitors had been given previously to roughly 40% of patients. Study results and limitations: It was not determined which antigens were specifically recognized by the peripheral T cells that had undergone clonal expansion.

CDR1 is SGHRS, CDR2 YFSETQ, per germline. The CDR3 contains 12 residues. V dropped 3 bases and J dropped 7 bases, with 7 bases sitting between them. As concerns this clone: Antigen: not known.

Profiled with immunoSEQ multiplex PCR; TCRdb holds only in-frame clones, not every one. Of tens of thousands of clones in the sample, approximately 90% are singletons; the top ten hold more than 0.45%. V usage is TRBV5-1 and J usage is TRBJ1-4; D is unclear. Here the sequenced sample was CD4+ or CD8+ T cells sorted from blood, taken in a trial of the OX40 agonist ivuxolimab. The sequence was collected from an adult with an advanced solid tumor such as melanoma, head and neck, liver or kidney cancer. The CDR3 nucleotides read TGCGCCAGCAGCTCGGCGGGTGAAAAACTGTTTTTT. The encoded protein is CASSSAGEKLFF.